Only a few counts were recorded for the clone carrying this T cell receptor beta chain. Its specificity is not known. The data stem from a study of blood T cells in healthy people across ages. Overall study results and limits: Unsorted PBMC material precluded a definitive naive versus antigen-experienced comparison.

Germline CDR1 is SGHVS and CDR2 is FQNEAQ. V was shortened by 5 bases and J by 5 bases, with 19 bases between the two germline ends. The CDR3 consists of 16 residues. Each sample used at least 6.5 million PBMCs. Per sample, at least 5.5 micrograms of total RNA were extracted. A second PCR of 7 to 11 cycles used a sample-barcoded 5' primer and a J-beta primer mix. Each cDNA molecule was tagged by a template-switch adaptor with 12 random nucleotides. One entry per CDR3 protein, called by TCRdb with MiXCR from the 5' RACE reads. There are about 900,000 distinct CDR3 sequences in the sample; roughly 43% occur only once, and roughly an eighth lies in the top ten.

The sample consisted of blood. The source is a man aged 30 to 39 in good health. The chain links TRBV7-8 to TRBJ1-5; the D gene is possibly TRBD1 (6 bases). CDR3: CASSVREGVGDQPQHF. The CDR3 DNA reads TGTGCCAGCAGCGTCCGAGAGGGGGTAGGGGATCAGCCCCAGCATTTT.